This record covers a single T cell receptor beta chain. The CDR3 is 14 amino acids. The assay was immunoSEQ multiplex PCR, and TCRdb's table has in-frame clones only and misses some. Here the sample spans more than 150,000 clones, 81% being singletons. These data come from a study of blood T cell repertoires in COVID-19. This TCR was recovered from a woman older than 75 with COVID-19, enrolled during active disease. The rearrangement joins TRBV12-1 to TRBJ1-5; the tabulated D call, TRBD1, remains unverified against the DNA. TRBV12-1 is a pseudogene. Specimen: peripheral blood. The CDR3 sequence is CASSSLNRGEPQHF. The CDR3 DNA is TGTGCCAGCAGCTCCTTAAACAGGGGTGAGCCCCAGCATTTT.